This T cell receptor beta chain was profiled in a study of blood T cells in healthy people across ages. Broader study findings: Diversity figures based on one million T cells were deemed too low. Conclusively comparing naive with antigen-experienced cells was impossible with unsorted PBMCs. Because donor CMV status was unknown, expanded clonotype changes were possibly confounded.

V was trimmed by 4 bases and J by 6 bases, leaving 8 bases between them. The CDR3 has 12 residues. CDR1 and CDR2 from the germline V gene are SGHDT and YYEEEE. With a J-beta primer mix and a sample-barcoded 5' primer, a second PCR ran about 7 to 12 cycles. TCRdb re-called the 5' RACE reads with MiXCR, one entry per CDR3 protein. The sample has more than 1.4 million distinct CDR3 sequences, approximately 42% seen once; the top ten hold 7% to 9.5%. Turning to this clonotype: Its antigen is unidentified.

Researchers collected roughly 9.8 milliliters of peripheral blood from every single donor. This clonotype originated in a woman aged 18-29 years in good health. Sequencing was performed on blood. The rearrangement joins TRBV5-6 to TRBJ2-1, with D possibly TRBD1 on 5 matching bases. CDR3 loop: CASSIDSNEQFF. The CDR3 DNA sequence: TGTGCCAGCAGCATTGACAGCAATGAGCAGTTCTTC. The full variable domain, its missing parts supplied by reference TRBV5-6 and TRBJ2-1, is DAGVTQSPTHLIKTRGQQVTLRCSPKSGHDTVSWYQQALGQGPQFIFQYYEEEERQRGNFPDRFSGHQFPNYSSELNVNALLLGDSALYLCASSIDSNEQFFGPGTRLTVL.